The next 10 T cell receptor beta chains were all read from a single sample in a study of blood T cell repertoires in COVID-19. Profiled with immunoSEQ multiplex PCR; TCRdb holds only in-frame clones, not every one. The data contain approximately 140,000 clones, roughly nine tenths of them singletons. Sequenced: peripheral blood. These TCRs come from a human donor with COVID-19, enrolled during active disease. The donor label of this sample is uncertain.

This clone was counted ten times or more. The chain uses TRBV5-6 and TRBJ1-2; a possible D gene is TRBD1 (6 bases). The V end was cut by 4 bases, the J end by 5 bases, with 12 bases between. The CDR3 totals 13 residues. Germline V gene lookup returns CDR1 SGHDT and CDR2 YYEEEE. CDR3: CASSQQGGYGYTF. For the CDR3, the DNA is TGTGCCAGCAGCCAACAGGGTGGGTATGGCTACACCTTC.

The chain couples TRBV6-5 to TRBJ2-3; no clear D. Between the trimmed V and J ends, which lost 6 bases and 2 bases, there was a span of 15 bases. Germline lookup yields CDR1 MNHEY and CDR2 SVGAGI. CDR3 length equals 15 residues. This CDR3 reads CASSRNSFPTDTQYF. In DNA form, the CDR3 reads TGTGCCAGCAGCCGTAACTCTTTCCCCACAGATACGCAGTATTTT.

As DNA, the CDR3 is TGTGCCAGCAGTGTCTATGAAAAACTGTTTTTT. Its translation: CASSVYEKLFF. The chain couples TRBV2 to TRBJ1-4; D not certain. Germline V gene lookup returns CDR1 SNHLY and CDR2 FYNNEI. The CDR3 loop spans 11 amino acids. The germline V and J ends were trimmed by 4 bases and 6 bases, with 3 bases remaining between them.

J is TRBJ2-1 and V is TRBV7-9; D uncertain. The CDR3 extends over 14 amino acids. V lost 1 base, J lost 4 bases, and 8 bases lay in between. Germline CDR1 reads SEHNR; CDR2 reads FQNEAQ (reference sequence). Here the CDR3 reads CASSLEHIYNEQFF. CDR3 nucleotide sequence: TGTGCCAGCAGCTTAGAACATATATACAATGAGCAGTTCTTC.

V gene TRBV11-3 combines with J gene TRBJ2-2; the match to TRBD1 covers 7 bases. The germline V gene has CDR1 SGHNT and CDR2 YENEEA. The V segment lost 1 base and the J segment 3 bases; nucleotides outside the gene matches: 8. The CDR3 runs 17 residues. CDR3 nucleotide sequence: TGTGCCAGCAGCTTAGGCCGACAGGGAGAGGACACCGGGGAGCTGTTTTTT. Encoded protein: CASSLGRQGEDTGELFF.

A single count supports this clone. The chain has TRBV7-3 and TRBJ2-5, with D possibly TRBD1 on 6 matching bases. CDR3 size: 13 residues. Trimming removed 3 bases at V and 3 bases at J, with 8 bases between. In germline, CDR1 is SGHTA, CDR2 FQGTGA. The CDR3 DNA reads TGTGCCAGCAGCTTCCGGGACAAAGAGACCCAGTACTTC. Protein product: CASSFRDKETQYF.

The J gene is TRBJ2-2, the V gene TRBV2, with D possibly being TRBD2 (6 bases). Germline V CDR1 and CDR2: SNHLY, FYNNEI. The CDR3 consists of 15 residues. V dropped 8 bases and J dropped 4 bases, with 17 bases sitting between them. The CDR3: CASGPTSTGTGELFF. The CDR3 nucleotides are TGTGCCAGCGGACCGACTAGTACGGGCACCGGGGAGCTGTTTTTT. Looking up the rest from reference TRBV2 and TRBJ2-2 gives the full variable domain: EPEVTQTPSHQVTQMGQEVILRCVPISNHLYFYWYRQILGQKVEFLVSFYNNEISEKSEIFDDQFSVERPDGSNFTLKIRSTKLEDSAMYFCASGPTSTGTGELFFGEGSRLTVL.

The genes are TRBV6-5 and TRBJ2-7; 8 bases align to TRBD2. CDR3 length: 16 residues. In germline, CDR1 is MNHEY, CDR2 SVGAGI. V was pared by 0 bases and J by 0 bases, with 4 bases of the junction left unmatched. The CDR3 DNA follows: TGTGCCAGCAGTTACTCATATAGCGGGGCCTCCTACGAGCAGTACTTC. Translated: CASSYSYSGASYEQYF.

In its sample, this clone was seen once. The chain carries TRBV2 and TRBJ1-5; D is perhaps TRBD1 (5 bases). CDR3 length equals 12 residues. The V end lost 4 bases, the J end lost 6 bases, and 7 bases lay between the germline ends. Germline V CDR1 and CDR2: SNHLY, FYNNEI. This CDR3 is CASSVGGQPQHF. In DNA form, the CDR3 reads TGTGCCAGCAGTGTGGGGGGTCAGCCCCAGCATTTT. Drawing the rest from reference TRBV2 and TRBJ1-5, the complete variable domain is EPEVTQTPSHQVTQMGQEVILRCVPISNHLYFYWYRQILGQKVEFLVSFYNNEISEKSEIFDDQFSVERPDGSNFTLKIRSTKLEDSAMYFCASSVGGQPQHFGDGTRLSIL.

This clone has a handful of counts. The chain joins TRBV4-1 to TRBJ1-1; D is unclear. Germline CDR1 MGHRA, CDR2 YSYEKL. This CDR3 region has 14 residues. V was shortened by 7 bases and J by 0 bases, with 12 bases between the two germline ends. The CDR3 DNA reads TGCGCCAGCAATGGCCCTACTATGAACACTGAAGCTTTCTTT. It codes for CASNGPTMNTEAFF.